The next 19 T cell receptor beta chains were all read from a single sample in a study of blood T cell repertoires in COVID-19. Some clones are missing from TCRdb's copy, which holds only in-frame ones; the method was immunoSEQ multiplex PCR. There are 150,000 or so clones in the sample; around 82% occur only once, and roughly 1.1% lies in the top ten. The sequencing input was peripheral blood. These receptors were taken from a man aged 60-69 years who had recovered from COVID-19.

This chain uses TRBV18 with TRBJ1-1; 7 bases line up with TRBD1. The germline CDR1 and CDR2 sequences are KGHSH and LQKENI. This CDR3 has 18 residues. V lost 3 bases to trimming and J lost 1 base; unmatched junction nucleotides: 14. CDR3 DNA sequence: TGTGCCAGCTCACCTTTTGGCCGGACAGGAGGGGGGAACACTGAAGCTTTCTTT. This gives the protein CASSPFGRTGGGNTEAFF.

V gene TRBV18 combines with J gene TRBJ2-5; 10 bases are shared with TRBD2. This CDR3 is 17 amino acids long. From germline, CDR1 is KGHSH and CDR2 LQKENI. The junction had 7 bases not matched to a gene; V was cut back by 3 bases and J by 0 bases. The CDR3 nucleotides are TGTGCCAGCTCACCGATGAGCGGGGGGGGAAACCAAGAGACCCAGTACTTC. Its translation is CASSPMSGGGNQETQYF.

The chain couples TRBV7-9 to TRBJ1-6, with a weak D call TRBD1 (5 bases). Trimming pared 3 bases from V and 0 bases from J, leaving 15 bases between. Germline V gene lookup returns CDR1 SEHNR and CDR2 FQNEAQ (reference sequence). The CDR3 loop spans 18 amino acids. Here the CDR3 reads CASSFWSGVSSYNSPLHF. For the CDR3, the DNA is TGTGCCAGCAGCTTCTGGTCGGGGGTGAGCTCCTATAATTCACCCCTCCACTTT.

The gene calls are TRBV7-9 and TRBJ1-4, with TRBD1 matching 7 bases. J lost 6 bases, V lost 5 bases, and 6 bases had no gene match. The CDR3 sequence is 14 residues long. Germline-derived CDR1 and CDR2 are SEHNR and FQNEAQ (reference sequence). CDR3 sequence (DNA): TGTGCCAGCAGCCACGGGACAGTCTATGAAAAACTGTTTTTT. Its protein is CASSHGTVYEKLFF.

The V gene is TRBV7-8, the J gene TRBJ2-2, with a possible D match to TRBD2 (6 bases). Germline CDR1 and CDR2: SGHVS and FQNEAQ. Deletions cut 5 bases from V and 2 bases from J, with 18 bases between. The CDR3 is 17 amino acids. The CDR3 sequence is CASSPMGSTRNTGELFF. The CDR3 coding sequence is TGTGCCAGCAGCCCAATGGGGTCGACTAGAAACACCGGGGAGCTGTTTTTT.

This chain links TRBV2 with TRBJ1-4; no reliable D call. The CDR3 extends over 15 amino acids. Germline loops: CDR1 SNHLY, CDR2 FYNNEI. V lost 4 bases, J lost 4 bases, and 13 bases lay in between. The CDR3 DNA is TGTGCCAGCAGTGGGGGAGGCGGCATTAATGAAAAACTGTTTTTT. Protein: CASSGGGGINEKLFF.

This clone was counted only a few times. The chain joins TRBV25-1 to TRBJ2-2; possibly TRBD1 for D (5 bases). The germline V gene encodes CDR1 MGHDK and CDR2 SYGVNS. The CDR3 consists of 14 residues. The germline V and J ends were trimmed by 6 bases and 5 bases, with 13 bases remaining between them. The CDR3 DNA is TGTGCCAGCAGAGGGCAGGGAAGGACCGGGGAGCTGTTTTTT. Translated, it gives CASRGQGRTGELFF.

V and J are TRBV7-2 and TRBJ2-5; TRBD2 matches 12 bases. After removal of 3 bases from V and 6 bases from J, the junction contained 14 bases not matched to a gene. The CDR3 is 18 residues long. Germline CDR1 reads SGHTA; CDR2 reads FQGNSA. The CDR3, as DNA: TGTGCCAGCAGCTTTCCGGGACTAGCGGGTTCCCACAGAAAGACCCAGTACTTC. Amino acid sequence: CASSFPGLAGSHRKTQYF.

The chain is built from TRBV13 and TRBJ2-5; TRBD2 matches at 12 bases. This CDR3 is 18 amino acids long. Germline V CDR1 and CDR2: PRHDT, FYEKMQ (reference sequence). With V trimmed by 3 bases and J by 0 bases, 8 bases remained unmatched. The CDR3 DNA is TGTGCCAGCAGCTTCACGACTAGCGGGGGAGACTACCAAGAGACCCAGTACTTC. Translation gives CASSFTTSGGDYQETQYF.

The V and J genes are TRBV5-6 and TRBJ1-2; tentative D call: TRBD1 (6 bases). Germline V gene data show CDR1 as SGHDT and CDR2 as YYEEEE. CDR3 length: 14 amino acids. With 3 bases removed from V and 5 bases from J, the gap between germline ends came to 14 bases. The CDR3 nucleotides read TGTGCCAGCAGCTCATTAGGCACAGGGTATGGCTACACCTTC. Protein product: CASSSLGTGYGYTF.

The CDR3 nucleotides read TGTGCCAGCAGCTGGGACAAAGACACTGAAGCTTTCTTT. Translated, it gives CASSWDKDTEAFF. The V gene is TRBV6-5, the J gene TRBJ1-1, with D possibly TRBD1 on 6 matching bases. This CDR3 has 13 residues. V gave up 6 bases and J gave up 3 bases, with 11 bases separating them. In germline, CDR1 is MNHEY, CDR2 SVGAGI.

The chain's CDR3 is CASRGGSYNEQFF. CDR3 coding DNA: TGTGCCAGCAGGGGGGGCTCCTACAATGAGCAGTTCTTC. The rearrangement joins TRBV2 to TRBJ2-1, with a tentative D call TRBD2 (6 bases). The CDR3 totals 13 residues. The germline CDR1 and CDR2 sequences are SNHLY and FYNNEI. The germline V and J ends were trimmed by 6 bases and 0 bases, with 6 bases remaining between them.

The rearrangement uses TRBV7-9 and TRBJ1-6; 10 positions agree with TRBD1. The CDR3 covers 15 residues. Per the germline V gene, CDR1 is SEHNR and CDR2 is FQNEAQ (reference sequence). In DNA form, the CDR3 reads TGTGCTAGCGGACAGGGGGGCTCCTATAATTCACCCCTCCACTTT. Its translation is CASGQGGSYNSPLHF.

The chain joins TRBV10-3 to TRBJ2-1, with 12 positions matching TRBD2. V shed 9 bases, J shed 4 bases, and the junction held 13 bases outside the gene matches. The V gene's germline CDR1 is ENHRY and CDR2 SYGVKD. The CDR3 covers 17 residues. The CDR3 DNA sequence: TGTGCCATATGGGCAGGGGCTAGCGGGGGGGGATACAATGAGCAGTTCTTC. Translation gives CAIWAGASGGGYNEQFF.

The chain carries TRBV24-1 and TRBJ2-5; D ambiguous. The length of the CDR3 is 12 residues. The V gene's germline CDR1 is KGHDR and CDR2 SFDVKD. V was shortened by 3 bases and J by 2 bases, with 3 bases between the two germline ends. The CDR3 DNA reads as TGTGCCACCAGTGATCCGCAAGAGACCCAGTACTTC. Translated: CATSDPQETQYF.

The rearrangement joins TRBV7-9 to TRBJ1-3; D call uncertain. Trimming took off 5 bases at V and 0 bases at J, with 14 bases between the two ends. Per germline, CDR1 SEHNR and CDR2 FQNEAQ (reference sequence). The CDR3 extends over 16 amino acids. CDR3 DNA sequence: TGTGCCAGCAGCCGGACGGGGTCGGTCTCTGGAAACACCATATATTTT. Amino acid sequence: CASSRTGSVSGNTIYF.

The V gene is TRBV6-1, the J gene TRBJ2-5; 9 bases align to TRBD2. Germline trimming cut 2 bases from V and 1 base from J; bases unmatched to any gene: 5. Per the germline V gene, CDR1 is MNHNS and CDR2 is SASEGT. The CDR3 sequence is 16 residues long. The CDR3 region is CASSELAGFPQETQYF. CDR3 nucleotides: TGTGCCAGCAGTGAACTAGCGGGGTTCCCCCAAGAGACCCAGTACTTC.

This clone was seen only a few times. The rearrangement joins TRBV30 to TRBJ1-3, with D unclear. The CDR3 totals 13 residues. Trimming cost V 2 bases and J 0 bases, with 5 bases left between them. The germline V gene encodes CDR1 GTSNPN and CDR2 SVGIG (reference sequence). CDR3 sequence reads: CAWSSGSGNTIYF. The DNA for the CDR3 is TGTGCCTGGAGTTCGGGCTCTGGAAACACCATATATTTT. Full variable domain (rest looked up from reference TRBV30 and TRBJ1-3): SQTIHQWPATLVQPVGSPLSLECTVEGTSNPNLYWYRQAAGRGLQLLFYSVGIGQISSEVPQNLSASRPQDRQFILSSKKLLLSDSGFYLCAWSSGSGNTIYFGEGSWLTVV.

This clone was detected once. The chain couples TRBV5-1 to TRBJ2-1; 8 bases are a match to TRBD1. V trimming: 4 bases; J trimming: 2 bases; junction bases outside the gene matches: 8. The CDR3 runs 16 residues. Germline V lookup: CDR1 SGHRS, CDR2 YFSETQ. The CDR3 nucleotides are TGCGCCAGCAGCCGGTCGACAGGGGACCCCTACAATGAGCAGTTCTTC. Translated: CASSRSTGDPYNEQFF.